This TCR beta chain was obtained from a study of identifying expanded T cells in peripheral blood. Clones were read by immunoSEQ multiplex PCR, and TCRdb kept only the in-frame ones, dropping some. Here the sample spans 75,000 to 100,000 clones, about 91% being singletons. This clone was recorded a few times. Its specificity is not known. This CDR3 has 14 residues. The V and J ends lost 4 bases and 6 bases, in that order; junction bases with no gene match: 5. Germline values: CDR1 LNHDA, CDR2 SQIVND (reference sequence). Healthy donors had no documented immune events, such as infections, while sampled. Study results and limitations: Technical replicates showed approximately 1.2 changed clones; about 2 weeks about 16; four weeks 19. Variance in clone template counts between roughly two-week samples significantly increased with total template count across all healthy donors.

The receptor comes from a person aged 18-69 years in good health. The sequenced sample was blood. This sequence joins TRBV19 and TRBJ1-5; 8 positions agree with TRBD1. The CDR3 DNA is TGTGCCAGTAGTAGACCAGGGGGCAGTCAGCCCCAGCATTTT. Protein sequence: CASSRPGGSQPQHF.